One sample yielded the 16 T cell receptor beta chains listed below, sequenced in a study of blood T cell repertoires in COVID-19. TCRdb's copy holds only in-frame clones and misses some; the assay was immunoSEQ multiplex PCR. There are 55,000 to 75,000 clones in the sample; approximately 80% occur only once, and approximately 18% lies in the top ten. Sequenced: peripheral blood. The receptor source for this set is a man between 65 and 85 years old who had recovered from COVID-19.

The rearrangement uses TRBV10-3 and TRBJ1-6; D uncertain. V gave up 2 bases and J gave up 8 bases, with 10 bases separating them. This CDR3 comprises 14 residues. The germline CDR1 and CDR2 sequences are ENHRY and SYGVKD. The CDR3 here is CAISEPGDHSPLHF. CDR3 sequence (DNA): TGTGCCATCAGTGAGCCCGGAGATCATTCACCCCTCCACTTT.

J is TRBJ2-2 and V is TRBV18; tentative D call: TRBD1 (5 bases). The germline V gene encodes CDR1 KGHSH and CDR2 LQKENI. V lost 6 bases and J lost 6, with 14 bases in between. This CDR3 has 14 amino acids. CDR3 protein: CASSHPDRPGELFF. The CDR3 region has the DNA TGTGCCAGCTCTCACCCCGACAGACCCGGGGAGCTGTTTTTT.

This chain uses TRBV6-5 with TRBJ2-2; 13 nucleotides line up with TRBD2. The CDR3 length is 15 residues. Germline V gene sequence: CDR1 MNHEY, CDR2 SVGAGI. V was pared by 6 bases and J by 5 bases, with 3 bases of the junction left unmatched. CDR3 DNA: TGTGCCAGCAGCCTGGGACTAGCGGGGACCGGGGAGCTGTTTTTT. Translation: CASSLGLAGTGELFF.

The chain employs TRBV5-1 and TRBJ2-7; 8 bases are a match to TRBD1. Losses at the gene ends were 0 bases for V and 4 bases for J; bases not matched to a gene: 21. This CDR3 has 20 residues. Germline loops: CDR1 SGHRS, CDR2 YFSETQ. The chain's CDR3 is CASSLVSQGPTAGGGYEQYF. CDR3 sequence (DNA): TGCGCCAGCAGCTTGGTAAGCCAAGGCCCGACGGCAGGGGGCGGTTACGAGCAGTACTTC.

The V call is TRBV3-1 (or the pseudogene TRBV3-2), the J call TRBJ1-1; D is unresolved. The CDR3 is made up of 14 amino acids. CDR1 is LGHDT, CDR2 YNNKEL, per germline (reference sequence). Trimming removed 6 bases at V and 3 bases at J, with 14 bases between. This chain's CDR3 is CASRGKAEDTEAFF. For the CDR3, the DNA is TGTGCCAGCAGAGGAAAAGCGGAGGACACTGAAGCTTTCTTT.

The chain carries TRBV27 and TRBJ1-6; unclear D gene. CDR3 length: 15 residues. Trimming left V 4 bases short and J 9 bases short, with 16 bases between. Looked up from germline, CDR1 is MNHEY and CDR2 is SMNVEV (reference sequence). CDR3 amino acids: CASSSALGRGSPLHF. CDR3 bases: TGTGCCAGCAGTTCCGCGTTGGGGAGAGGTTCACCCCTCCACTTT.

This clone came up a few times. This chain links TRBV11-2 with TRBJ2-2; 11 bases fit TRBD2. The junction had 11 bases not matched to a gene; V was cut back by 5 bases and J by 0 bases. The CDR3 length is 19 residues. Looked up from germline, CDR1 is SGHAT and CDR2 is FQNNGV. CDR3 nucleotides: TGTGCCAGCAGCCCCGGGAGACTAGCGGGGCCCCCGAACACCGGGGAGCTGTTTTTT. It specifies CASSPGRLAGPPNTGELFF.

This chain joins TRBV5-1 and TRBJ1-2; no reliable D call. The germline V gene has CDR1 SGHRS and CDR2 YFSETQ. The CDR3 spans 13 residues. V dropped 5 bases and J dropped 6 bases, with 14 bases sitting between them. The CDR3 sequence is CASRGGGEDGYTF. CDR3 in DNA: TGCGCCAGCAGAGGCGGTGGGGAGGATGGCTACACCTTC.

The chain combines TRBV11-2 with TRBJ2-1; D gene unclear. CDR3 length: 13 amino acids. Trimming took off 0 bases at V and 5 bases at J, with 5 bases between the two ends. The germline V gene encodes CDR1 SGHAT and CDR2 FQNNGV. CDR3 bases: TGTGCCAGCAGCTTAGACCAAAACAATGAGCAGTTCTTC. Translated: CASSLDQNNEQFF.

The J gene is TRBJ1-2, the V gene TRBV5-4, with TRBD1 matching 8 bases. The CDR3 has 15 amino acids. Germline CDR1 reads SGHNT; CDR2 reads YYREEE (reference sequence). The trim removed 0 bases at V and 5 bases at J, leaving 6 bases unmatched. CDR3 DNA: TGTGCCAGCAGCTTGGCCTCCAGGGGGCAGTATGGCTACACCTTC. Translated: CASSLASRGQYGYTF.

The J gene is TRBJ2-1, the V gene TRBV4-2; 8 bases agree with TRBD1. CDR3 length: 16 amino acids. Losses at the gene ends were 0 bases for V and 7 bases for J; bases not matched to a gene: 8. CDR1 is LGHNA, CDR2 YNFKEQ, per germline. The chain's CDR3 is CASSQDIRGRRNEQFF. CDR3 DNA: TGTGCCAGCAGCCAAGATATCAGGGGGCGAAGGAATGAGCAGTTCTTC.

This clone appeared once. The chain couples TRBV5-1 to TRBJ2-5, with 12 bases lining up with TRBD2. Germline CDR1 reads SGHRS; CDR2 reads YFSETQ. The trim removed 2 bases at V and 4 bases at J, leaving 9 bases unmatched. The CDR3 is 17 residues long. CDR3 DNA sequence: TGCGCCAGCAGCTTTACGACTAGCGGGGGTATAGGAGAGACCCAGTACTTC. Its protein product is CASSFTTSGGIGETQYF.

This clone came up once. Here the CDR3 reads CASSFRGGAYGYTF. The CDR3 DNA reads as TGTGCCAGCAGCTTCAGAGGGGGGGCCTATGGCTACACCTTC. The chain couples TRBV7-2 to TRBJ1-2; the D gene is possibly TRBD1 (6 bases). This CDR3 region has 14 residues. Trimming shortened V by 3 bases and J by 4 bases, and 12 bases separated the two germline ends. The germline gives CDR1 SGHTA, CDR2 FQGNSA.

The rearrangement joins TRBV4-3 to TRBJ2-2; 7 nucleotides align to TRBD1. The J segment lost 2 bases and the V segment lost 2 bases, leaving 8 bases of the junction unmatched. The CDR3 sequence is 17 residues long. Germline assignment: CDR1 LGHNA and CDR2 YSLEER. The CDR3 here is CASSQNPWTGNTGELFF. The CDR3 DNA sequence: TGCGCCAGCAGCCAAAACCCATGGACAGGTAACACCGGGGAGCTGTTTTTT.

V and J are TRBV12-5 and TRBJ1-3; D not resolved. The germline gives CDR1 LGHNT, CDR2 FRNRAP. Trimming cost V 1 base and J 2 bases, with 9 bases left between them. The CDR3 is made up of 15 amino acids. This CDR3 is CASGLGGYAGNTIYF. The CDR3 bases are TGTGCTAGTGGTTTGGGAGGGTACGCTGGAAACACCATATATTTT.

The chain couples TRBV6-2 or TRBV6-3 to TRBJ2-7; D is possibly TRBD2 (6 bases). The length of the CDR3 is 16 residues. The germline V gene has CDR1 MNHEY and CDR2 SVGEGT. Trimming cost V 2 bases and J 2 bases, with 16 bases left between them. CDR3 nucleotide sequence: TGTGCCAGCAGTTACGGCGGCGGGGTTGGCGCCTACGAGCAGTACTTC. Protein product: CASSYGGGVGAYEQYF.